These 29 T cell receptor beta chains were all obtained from the same sample, sequenced in a study of blood T cells in healthy people across ages. PCR was performed a second time for roughly 7 to 12 cycles using a sample-barcoded 5' primer and a J-beta primer mix. One entry per CDR3 protein results from TCRdb running MiXCR on the 5' RACE reads. The sample carries 750,000 or so distinct CDR3 sequences, approximately 25% recorded once. The same data also contributed to another study, on T cells of mothers and their children.

Sequences were obtained from blood. These TCRs come from a boy between 10 and 17 years old in good health.

The table lists this clonotype with many counts. The V call is TRBV10-3, the J call TRBJ2-3, with TRBD2 matching over 11 bases. This CDR3 spans 15 amino acids. The germline gives CDR1 ENHRY, CDR2 SYGVKD. Trimming took 4 bases from V and 2 from J; bases not matched to a gene: 2. CDR3 DNA sequence: TGTGCCATCAGTGGACTAGCGGGGATCACAGATACGCAGTATTTT. It yields the protein CAISGLAGITDTQYF.

The chain carries TRBV28 and TRBJ2-7, with 13 bases aligning to TRBD2. Looked up from germline, CDR1 is MDHEN and CDR2 is SYDVKM. The CDR3 has 18 residues. V lost 5 bases, J lost 0 bases, and 10 bases stayed unmatched. CDR3 nucleotides: TGTGCCAGCAGTCCAAGGACTAGCGGGAGCGCCATCTCCTACGAGCAGTACTTC. Protein sequence: CASSPRTSGSAISYEQYF.

The V and J genes are TRBV29-1 and TRBJ2-1; D gene ambiguous. The length of the CDR3 is 15 residues. The V end lost 7 bases, the J end lost 4 bases, and 20 bases lay between the germline ends. Germline V CDR1 and CDR2: SQVTM, ANQGSEA. CDR3 residues: CSGVPVRTRYNEQFF. The CDR3 DNA follows: TGCAGCGGCGTTCCTGTCAGAACTCGTTACAATGAGCAGTTCTTC.

The chain employs TRBV29-1 and TRBJ2-7, with D perhaps TRBD1 (5 bases). This CDR3 spans 12 amino acids. Trimming took off 6 bases at V and 6 bases at J, with 15 bases between the two ends. Germline V gene lookup returns CDR1 SQVTM and CDR2 ANQGSEA. The CDR3 DNA is TGCAGCGTGATACCAGGGCCGGGCGAGCAGTACTTC. Translating gives CSVIPGPGEQYF.

This clonotype was observed a handful of times. This rearrangement joins TRBV20-1 to TRBJ2-3; D is uncertain. The germline CDR1 and CDR2 sequences are DFQATT and SNEGSKA (reference sequence). V gave up 2 bases and J gave up 2 bases, with 8 bases separating them. The CDR3 totals 13 residues. In nucleotides, the CDR3 is TGCAGTGCTAGACTAGTCCTCACAGATACGCAGTATTTT. It specifies CSARLVLTDTQYF.

This clonotype occurred a few times. V gene TRBV20-1 combines with J gene TRBJ2-7; D remains ambiguous. With 3 bases removed from V and 2 bases from J, the gap between germline ends came to 11 bases. Germline V gene data show CDR1 as DFQATT and CDR2 as SNEGSKA (reference sequence). The CDR3 sequence is 13 residues long. Here the CDR3 reads CSARPSEAYEQYF. The CDR3 DNA reads as TGCAGTGCTAGGCCCAGTGAAGCCTACGAGCAGTACTTC.

The DNA for the CDR3 is TGTGCCAGCAGTGATTCGGGAGGGGTCGATGAGCAGTTCTTC. Protein product: CASSDSGGVDEQFF. The chain employs TRBV2 and TRBJ2-1; 8 bases are a match to TRBD2. The CDR3 is made up of 14 amino acids. Germline loops: CDR1 SNHLY, CDR2 FYNNEI. V shed 3 bases, J shed 8 bases, and the junction held 6 bases outside the gene matches.

This clonotype was observed a few times. The chain couples TRBV6-2 or TRBV6-3 to TRBJ2-7; D is perhaps TRBD2 (7 bases). The end of the DNA is better explained by TRBJ2-1, so the J call may be wrong. The CDR3 totals 19 residues. Germline CDR1 is MNHEY and CDR2 is SVGEGT. CDR3 bases: TGTGCCAGCAGTTACTGGGGCTCGGTAGGGCGGGGGCGCTACGAGGAGCAGTTCTTC. Residues: CASSYWGSVGRGRYEEQFF.

V and J are TRBV4-1 and TRBJ2-5; a possible D gene is TRBD1 (5 bases). Germline V gene lookup returns CDR1 MGHRA and CDR2 YSYEKL. Trimming left V 4 bases short and J 5 bases short, with 17 bases between. The CDR3 has 15 residues. In DNA form, the CDR3 reads TGCGCCAGCAGCCCCGGTGGGGCTAGTGAGGAGACCCAGTACTTC. It is translated as CASSPGGASEETQYF.

The J gene is TRBJ2-7, the V gene TRBV27; no clear D gene. Trimming removed 8 bases at V and 3 bases at J, with 17 bases between. Germline assignment: CDR1 MNHEY and CDR2 SMNVEV (reference sequence). The CDR3 covers 14 residues. The DNA of the CDR3 is TGTGCCAGCCGTCCGGGTCTACAAAACTACGAGCAGTACTTC. It specifies CASRPGLQNYEQYF.

This chain joins TRBV20-1 and TRBJ2-5; 7 nucleotides line up with TRBD2. The J call could be wrong; TRBJ2-1 is a better fit for the DNA end. CDR1 is DFQATT and CDR2 is SNEGSKA in the germline V gene (reference sequence). CDR3 length: 14 amino acids. The CDR3 nucleotides read TGCAGTGCTTTCCGGGATGGGGGGGACAATGAGCAGTTCTTC. The encoded protein is CSAFRDGGDNEQFF.

This clonotype turned up a few times. The V and J genes are TRBV3-1 and TRBJ2-7; D is undetermined. This CDR3 contains 14 residues. Per germline, CDR1 LGHDT and CDR2 YNNKEL (reference sequence). Trimming removed 5 bases from V and 2 bases from J, with 13 bases in between. The CDR3 DNA reads TGTGCCAGCAGCGATGCCCGGGCGGCCTACGAGCAGTACTTC. It is translated as CASSDARAAYEQYF.

The rearrangement links TRBV19 to TRBJ2-5; 9 nucleotides align to TRBD2. Judging by the DNA end, TRBJ2-1 fits better; the J call may be wrong. The CDR3 loop spans 16 amino acids. Germline V gives CDR1 LNHDA, CDR2 SQIVND (reference sequence). DNA for the CDR3: TGTGCCAGTAGTATCTTGGCGGGAGGGTCCTACAATGAGCAGTTCTTC. This translates into CASSILAGGSYNEQFF.

V gene TRBV12-5 combines with J gene TRBJ2-5; 11 bases are shared with TRBD2. Trimming removed 8 bases from V and 2 bases from J; junction bases left unmatched: 7. The CDR3 totals 15 residues. CDR1 and CDR2 from the germline V gene are LGHNT and FRNRAP. The CDR3 DNA reads TGTGCTAGTTACCACATAGCGGGGGGGCAAGAGACCCAGTACTTC. It is translated as CASYHIAGGQETQYF. Full variable domain (outside the CDR3, taken from reference TRBV12-5 and TRBJ2-5): DARVTQTPRHKVTEMGQEVTMRCQPILGHNTVFWYRQTMMQGLELLAYFRNRAPLDDSGMPKDRFSAEMPDATLATLKIQPSEPRDSAVYFCASYHIAGGQETQYFGPGTRLLVL.

This clonotype came up a few times. The rearrangement joins TRBV7-9 to TRBJ2-7; D not certain. Trimming removed 5 bases at V and 2 bases at J, with 10 bases between. CDR3 length: 13 residues. In germline, CDR1 is SEHNR, CDR2 FQNEAQ (reference sequence). In DNA, the CDR3 is TGTGCCAGCAGCATGGGCATAACCTACGAGCAGTACTTC. Translated: CASSMGITYEQYF.

This chain joins TRBV5-1 and TRBJ2-1, with TRBD2 matching 8 bases. The CDR3 extends over 15 amino acids. V lost 5 bases and J lost 2; bases outside the gene matches: 6. Germline assignment: CDR1 SGHRS and CDR2 YFSETQ. CDR3 in amino acids: CASRPREGPYNEQFF. CDR3 DNA sequence: TGCGCCAGCAGGCCCCGGGAGGGCCCCTACAATGAGCAGTTCTTC.

In this sample, this clonotype turned up a few times. This chain connects TRBV29-1 to TRBJ1-1, with 7 bases lining up with TRBD1. The CDR3 consists of 13 residues. With 4 bases clipped from V and 5 bases from J, the junction kept 7 bases outside the gene matches. Germline lookup yields CDR1 SQVTM and CDR2 ANQGSEA. The chain's CDR3 is CSVASQGDTEAFF. CDR3 coding DNA: TGCAGCGTTGCCTCGCAGGGGGATACTGAAGCTTTCTTT.

The sample holds a few counts of this clonotype. The V call is TRBV29-1, the J call TRBJ1-2; D unresolved. The CDR3 consists of 11 residues. The V gene's germline CDR1 is SQVTM and CDR2 ANQGSEA. Trimming left V 4 bases short and J 6 bases short, with 9 bases between. The CDR3 region is CSVVGEDGYTF. CDR3 sequence (DNA): TGCAGCGTTGTGGGTGAAGATGGCTACACCTTC.

The CDR3: CASSLSWGRDTGELFF. The CDR3 DNA reads TGTGCCAGCAGTTTATCGTGGGGCAGGGACACCGGGGAGCTGTTTTTT. The chain recombines TRBV12-3 or TRBV12-4 with TRBJ2-2; a possible D gene is TRBD1 (5 bases). With 2 bases removed from V and 3 bases from J, the gap between germline ends came to 13 bases. This CDR3 spans 16 amino acids.

The chain has TRBV6-1 and TRBJ2-3; TRBD2 matches at 15 bases. Germline V gene data show CDR1 as MNHNS and CDR2 as SASEGT. V shed 10 bases and J 0 bases; nucleotides not matched to a gene: 2. This CDR3 is built from 15 residues. The CDR3 bases are TGTGCCACCGGGACTAGCGGGAGGAGCACAGATACGCAGTATTTT. It encodes CATGTSGRSTDTQYF.

This clonotype appeared a few times. The V and J genes are TRBV7-9 and TRBJ2-1; 7 bases line up with TRBD2. V lost 6 bases, J lost 5 bases, and 16 bases stayed unmatched. CDR3 length: 17 residues. CDR1 is SEHNR and CDR2 is FQNEAQ in the germline V gene (reference sequence). The CDR3 here is CASRFATGGRGHNEQFF. CDR3 nucleotide sequence: TGTGCCAGCAGGTTCGCCACCGGGGGGAGAGGGCACAATGAGCAGTTCTTC. Full variable domain (outside the CDR3, taken from reference TRBV7-9 and TRBJ2-1): DTGVSQNPRHKITKRGQNVTFRCDPISEHNRLYWYRQTLGQGPEFLTYFQNEAQLEKSRLLSDRFSAERPKGSFSTLEIQRTEQGDSAMYLCASRFATGGRGHNEQFFGPGTRLTVL.

The chain's CDR3 is CASSLRQSGSYGYTF. CDR3 in DNA: TGTGCCAGCAGCCTCCGGCAGTCAGGATCCTATGGCTACACCTTC. The rearrangement joins TRBV6-5 to TRBJ1-2; D is unresolved. V lost 6 bases, J lost 4 bases, and 18 bases lay in between. The CDR3 loop spans 15 amino acids. Germline CDR1 MNHEY, CDR2 SVGAGI.

This chain links TRBV6-1 with TRBJ2-7; 10 bases are shared with TRBD2. CDR1 and CDR2 from the germline V gene are MNHNS and SASEGT. CDR3 length equals 12 residues. J gave up 4 bases and V 9 bases, and 3 bases lay outside the gene matches. The CDR3 sequence: CASWTSGYEQYF. The CDR3 DNA is TGTGCCAGTTGGACTAGCGGTTACGAGCAGTACTTC.

The chain combines TRBV2 with TRBJ1-3; D remains unclear. Germline-derived CDR1 and CDR2 are SNHLY and FYNNEI. V shed 2 bases and J shed 2 bases, with 7 bases lying between them. This CDR3 comprises 14 residues. CDR3 in amino acids: CASSERVPGNTIYF. CDR3 in DNA: TGTGCCAGCAGTGAAAGGGTTCCTGGAAACACCATATATTTT.

The rearrangement uses TRBV18 and TRBJ2-1; D remains unclear. V was cut by 2 bases and J by 9 bases, with 8 bases left in between. The germline CDR1 and CDR2 sequences are KGHSH and LQKENI. The CDR3 runs 12 residues. The CDR3 coding sequence is TGTGCCAGCTCACCAATATTACCTGAGCAGTTCTTC. It is translated as CASSPILPEQFF. Full variable domain (missing parts from reference TRBV18 and TRBJ2-1): NAGVMQNPRHLVRRRGQEARLRCSPMKGHSHVYWYRQLPEEGLKFMVYLQKENIIDESGMPKERFSAEFPKEGPSILRIQQVVRGDSAAYFCASSPILPEQFFGPGTRLTVL.

The chain joins TRBV27 to TRBJ1-1; tentatively, D is TRBD1 (5 bases). This CDR3 has 14 amino acids. V shed 2 bases and J shed 3 bases, with 10 bases lying between them. Germline-derived CDR1 and CDR2 are MNHEY and SMNVEV (reference sequence). In DNA, the CDR3 is TGTGCCAGCAGTTTAGTGGGGACGGACACTGAAGCTTTCTTT. This codes for CASSLVGTDTEAFF.

There are a few counts of this clonotype. The chain links TRBV7-9 to TRBJ2-7, with TRBD1 matching 9 bases. J lost 3 bases, V lost 2 bases, and 11 bases had no gene match. CDR1 and CDR2 (germline): SEHNR, FQNEAQ (reference sequence). The CDR3 sequence is 17 residues long. CDR3 region: CASSLSQDRDRDYEQYF. The CDR3, as DNA: TGTGCCAGCAGCTTAAGCCAGGACCGGGACAGGGACTACGAGCAGTACTTC. Filled out from reference TRBV7-9 and TRBJ2-7, the complete variable domain reads DTGVSQNPRHKITKRGQNVTFRCDPISEHNRLYWYRQTLGQGPEFLTYFQNEAQLEKSRLLSDRFSAERPKGSFSTLEIQRTEQGDSAMYLCASSLSQDRDRDYEQYFGPGTRLTVT.

This clonotype was picked up a small number of times. V is TRBV27 and J is TRBJ2-7; D is unclear. V was trimmed by 3 bases and J by 3 bases, leaving 9 bases between them. The germline CDR1 and CDR2 sequences are MNHEY and SMNVEV (reference sequence). The CDR3 is made up of 13 amino acids. CDR3 nucleotides: TGTGCCAGCAGTTTCTCAGCAGGCTACGAGCAGTACTTC. This encodes CASSFSAGYEQYF.

This clonotype has a handful of counts. V and J are TRBV20-1 and TRBJ2-7, with D perhaps matching TRBD1 (7 bases). Trimming left V 6 bases short and J 2 bases short, with 14 bases between. There are 13 residues in the CDR3. Germline V CDR1 and CDR2: DFQATT, SNEGSKA (reference sequence). For the CDR3, the DNA is TGCAGTGCCCTGCGGGACAGAACCTACGAGCAGTACTTC. This gives the protein CSALRDRTYEQYF.